These T cell receptor beta chains were read from a single sample in a study of T cells after yellow fever vaccination. TCRdb fed the 5' RACE reads into MiXCR, producing one record per CDR3 protein. The sample lists over 300,000 distinct CDR3 sequences, about 4% occurring once. The material was PBMCs, obtained 5 days after the yellow fever booster vaccination. Receptors were obtained from a man aged 18 to 30 who received the YFV17D yellow fever vaccine. The CDR3 runs from the conserved cysteine through the conserved F or W. D genes are given only for firm matches.

TRBJ2-3,TRBV12-3/TRBV12-4,-,11,CASSQRDTQYF
TRBJ2-7,TRBV5-1,TRBD2,15,CASSLLPAGENEQYF
TRBJ1-2,TRBV5-1,TRBD1,14,CASSALTGNYGYTF
TRBJ1-6,TRBV21-1,-,17,CASSKIKLGSYNSPLHF
TRBJ1-1,TRBV2,TRBD1,13,CASSDEQGTEAFF
TRBJ1-4,TRBV18,-,16,CASSRALSGTNEKLFF
TRBJ2-1,TRBV5-1,TRBD2,18,CASSPNPPGGGTYNEQFF
TRBJ2-4,TRBV4-3,-,14,CASSQRTLLGIQYF
TRBJ2-5,TRBV7-3,-,14,CASSSGGVQETQYF
TRBJ1-4,TRBV2,-,11,CASRENEKLFF
TRBJ1-6,TRBV18,-,14,CASSRGNLGSPLHF
TRBJ2-3,TRBV5-1,-,16,CASSLMEGASTDTQYF
TRBJ2-3,TRBV7-8,-,16,CASSLGWGSTPDTQYF
TRBJ2-7,TRBV5-1,-,13,CASSLSAAYEQYF
TRBJ2-3,TRBV28,-,12,CASSLGGPTQYF
TRBJ2-1,TRBV7-9,-,16,CASTSTDRRGYNEQFF
TRBJ2-6,TRBV5-1,-,17,CASSGGTYSSGANVLTF
TRBJ2-5,TRBV2,-,18,CASSEPSESGYIRETQYF
TRBJ1-2,TRBV6-5,TRBD1,15,CASSYKGQGVYGYTF
TRBJ1-5,TRBV7-2,-,13,CASSLRGDQPQHF
TRBJ2-1,TRBV3-1,-,15,CASSQDQSSYNEQFF
TRBJ2-3,TRBV7-6,-,15,CASSRGGQSTDTQYF
TRBJ1-6,TRBV5-6,-,16,CASSLPGGAPDSPLHF
TRBJ2-3,TRBV7-2,TRBD2,16,CASSLVLGGGTDTQYF
TRBJ2-4,TRBV25-1,-,13,CASSELERDSQYF
TRBJ2-1,TRBV5-1,-,14,CASSLAGRNNEQFF
TRBJ1-5,TRBV27,TRBD1,14,CATNQQGLNQPQHF
TRBJ2-5,TRBV20-1,TRBD2,14,CSAVRGGGAETQYF
TRBJ1-1,TRBV2,-,17,CASNSQGISVWNTEAFF
TRBJ2-5,TRBV27,TRBD2,19,CASSPGTSGGAVLQETQYF
TRBJ2-5,TRBV7-2,-,14,CASSLDVFEETQYF
TRBJ2-5,TRBV5-4,TRBD2,15,CASSWTSGAGETQYF
TRBJ2-1,TRBV10-3,-,18,CAISELRQEGISYNEQFF
TRBJ1-5,TRBV18,TRBD1,14,CASSQTGRYQPQHF
TRBJ1-3,TRBV4-2,-,15,CASSQDGHSGNTIYF
TRBJ2-7,TRBV9,TRBD1,14,CASSVGGQGYEQYF
TRBJ2-2,TRBV20-1,-,15,CSARDQGHYTGELFF
TRBJ1-5,TRBV2,-,15,CASSEPTTSNQPQHF
TRBJ1-1,TRBV18,-,18,CASSPPLYTGEMNTEAFF
TRBJ1-2,TRBV28,-,15,CASSFGAGAGEGYTF
TRBJ2-2,TRBV24-1,-,16,CATSDRDTPNTGELFF
TRBJ2-1,TRBV4-2,-,15,CASSQESTNYNEQFF
TRBJ2-5,TRBV7-2,-,11,CASSLGLNQYF
TRBJ2-5,TRBV12-3/TRBV12-4,-,11,CASSLLETQYF
TRBJ2-1,TRBV6-2/TRBV6-3,-,15,CASIHSVQGNNEQFF
TRBJ2-2,TRBV30,TRBD2,15,CAWRGTSGYTGELFF
TRBJ1-6,TRBV4-1,TRBD1,15,CASSQRAGGGSPLHF
TRBJ2-1,TRBV29-1,-,11,CSVGTVNEQFF
TRBJ1-6,TRBV2,TRBD1,12,CASDRGNSPLHF
TRBJ1-5,TRBV7-2,-,14,CASSPGLGAQPQHF
TRBJ1-5,TRBV7-2,-,14,CASSLRGRNQPQHF
TRBJ2-5,TRBV2,-,15,CASGLTSAGQETQYF
TRBJ2-1,TRBV11-2,TRBD1,15,CASSLSLPTGGEQFF
TRBJ2-2,TRBV9,-,15,CASSAGTGNTGELFF
TRBJ1-4,TRBV12-3/TRBV12-4,-,12,CASSFPPEKLFF